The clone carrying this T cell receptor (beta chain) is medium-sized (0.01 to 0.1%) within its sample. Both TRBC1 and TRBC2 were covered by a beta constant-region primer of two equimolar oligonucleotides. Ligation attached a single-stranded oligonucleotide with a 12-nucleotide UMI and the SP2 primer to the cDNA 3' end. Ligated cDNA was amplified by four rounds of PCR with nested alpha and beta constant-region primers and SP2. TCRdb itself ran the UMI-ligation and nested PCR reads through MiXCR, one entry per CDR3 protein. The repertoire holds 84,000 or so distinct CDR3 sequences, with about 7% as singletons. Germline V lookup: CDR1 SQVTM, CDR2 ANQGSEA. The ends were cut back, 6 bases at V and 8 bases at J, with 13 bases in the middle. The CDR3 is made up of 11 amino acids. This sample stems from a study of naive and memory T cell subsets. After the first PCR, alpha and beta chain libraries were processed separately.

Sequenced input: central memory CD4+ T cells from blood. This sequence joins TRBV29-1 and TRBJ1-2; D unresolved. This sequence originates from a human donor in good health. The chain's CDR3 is CSVRLTGGYTF. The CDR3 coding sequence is TGCAGCGTCCGACTGACTGGCGGCTACACCTTC.